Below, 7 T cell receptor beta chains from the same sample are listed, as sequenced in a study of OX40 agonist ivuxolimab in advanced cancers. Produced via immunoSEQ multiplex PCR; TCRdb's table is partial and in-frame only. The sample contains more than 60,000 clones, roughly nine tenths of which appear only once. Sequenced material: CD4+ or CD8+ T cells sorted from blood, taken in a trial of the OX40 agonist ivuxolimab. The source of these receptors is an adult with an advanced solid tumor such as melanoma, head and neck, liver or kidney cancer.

The CDR3 DNA follows: TGTGCCAGCAGCTTGCAACTGACTAGTGGCAATGAGCAGTTCTTC. This encodes CASSLQLTSGNEQFF. This rearrangement joins TRBV5-4 to TRBJ2-1; weak D call: TRBD2 (6 bases). The CDR3 contains 15 residues. CDR1 is SGHNT and CDR2 is YYREEE in the germline V gene (reference sequence). Trimming pared 1 base from V and 6 bases from J, leaving 14 bases between.

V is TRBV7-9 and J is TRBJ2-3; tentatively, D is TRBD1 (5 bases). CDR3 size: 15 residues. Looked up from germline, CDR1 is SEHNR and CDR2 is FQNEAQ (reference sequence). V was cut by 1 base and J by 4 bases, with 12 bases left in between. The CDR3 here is CASSLVGPVADTQYF. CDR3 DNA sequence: TGTGCCAGCAGCTTAGTGGGGCCCGTGGCAGATACGCAGTATTTT.

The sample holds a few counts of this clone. The CDR3 sequence is CASSTDGGIDEQYF. The CDR3, as DNA: TGTGCCAGCAGCACAGACGGCGGGATCGACGAGCAGTACTTC. J is TRBJ2-7 and V is TRBV7-2, with D possibly being TRBD2 (6 bases). V was shortened by 5 bases and J by 5 bases, with 16 bases between the two germline ends. The CDR3 is 14 amino acids. Per the germline V gene, CDR1 is SGHTA and CDR2 is FQGNSA. The full variable domain, rest sourced from reference TRBV7-2 and TRBJ2-7, is GAGVSQSPSNKVTEKGKDVELRCDPISGHTALYWYRQSLGQGLEFLIYFQGNSAPDKSGLPSDRFSAERTGGSVSTLTIQRTQQEDSAVYLCASSTDGGIDEQYFGPGTRLTVT.

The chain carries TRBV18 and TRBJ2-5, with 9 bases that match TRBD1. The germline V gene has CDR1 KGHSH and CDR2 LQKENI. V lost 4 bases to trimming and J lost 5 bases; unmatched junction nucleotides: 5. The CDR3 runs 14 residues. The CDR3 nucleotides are TGTGCCAGCTCACGTACCGGGACAGGGGAGACCCAGTACTTC. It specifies CASSRTGTGETQYF.

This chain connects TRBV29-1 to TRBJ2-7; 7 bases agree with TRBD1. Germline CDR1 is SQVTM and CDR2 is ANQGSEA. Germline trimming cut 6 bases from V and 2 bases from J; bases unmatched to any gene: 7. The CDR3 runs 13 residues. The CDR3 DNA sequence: TGCAGCGTACGGACAGGTGACCCCTACGAGCAGTACTTC. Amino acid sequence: CSVRTGDPYEQYF.

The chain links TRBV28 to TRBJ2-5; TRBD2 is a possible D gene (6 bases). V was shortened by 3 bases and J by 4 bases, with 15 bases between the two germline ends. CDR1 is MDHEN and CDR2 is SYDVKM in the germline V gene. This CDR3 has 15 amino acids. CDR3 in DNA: TGTGCCAGCAGTTTGGGCCTGACCGGGGGAGAGACCCAGTACTTC. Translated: CASSLGLTGGETQYF.

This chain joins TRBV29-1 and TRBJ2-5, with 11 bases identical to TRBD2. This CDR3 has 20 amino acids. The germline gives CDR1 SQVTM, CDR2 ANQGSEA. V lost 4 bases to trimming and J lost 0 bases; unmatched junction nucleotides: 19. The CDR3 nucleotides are TGCAGCGTTGGGAGCACCACTACTAGCGGGAGAGGACGGTACCAAGAGACCCAGTACTTC. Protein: CSVGSTTTSGRGRYQETQYF.